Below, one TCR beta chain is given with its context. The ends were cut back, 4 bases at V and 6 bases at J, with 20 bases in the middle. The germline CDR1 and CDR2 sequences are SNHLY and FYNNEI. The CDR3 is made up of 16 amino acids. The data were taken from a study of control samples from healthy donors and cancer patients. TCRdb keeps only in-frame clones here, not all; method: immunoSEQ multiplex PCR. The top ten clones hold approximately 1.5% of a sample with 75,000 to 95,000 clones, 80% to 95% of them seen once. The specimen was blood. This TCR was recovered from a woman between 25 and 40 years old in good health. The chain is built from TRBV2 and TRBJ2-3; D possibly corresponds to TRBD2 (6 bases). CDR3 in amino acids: CASSVGGVQRVDTQYF. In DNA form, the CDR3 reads TGTGCCAGCAGTGTTGGCGGGGTCCAAAGGGTGGATACGCAGTATTTT.